The rows below give T cell receptor beta chains drawn from one sample of a study of T cell responses to AZD1222 COVID-19 vaccine. Data came from immunoSEQ multiplex PCR; TCRdb stores just in-frame clones and leaves some out. The sample has some 110,000 clones, 82% seen once. This sample comprised peripheral blood, obtained on day 0 of AZD1222 vaccination. Receptor source: an adult in good health. The conserved cysteine and the conserved F or W are not part of the CDR3 here. Clone size is given for some rows only: seen once, a few or many times, or a class if the clone is expanded.

V: TRBV9
size: .
CDR3: ASSVDPRTTDTQY

V: TRBV19
size: .
CDR3: ASRPTGGLSAGELF

V: TRBV6-4
size: .
CDR3: ASSDRQGDNSPLH

V: TRBV7-2
size: .
CDR3: ASSLSGFDTEAF

V: TRBV3-1/TRBV3-2
size: few
CDR3: ASSRQSPWGTEAF

V: TRBV10-3
size: .
CDR3: ASKLGVSTDTQY

V: TRBV20-1
size: few
CDR3: SVPLPNIQY

V: TRBV19
size: .
CDR3: ASTSNMGTEAF

V: TRBV27
size: .
CDR3: ASSGGSPLH

V: TRBV5-6
size: .
CDR3: ASSLEAPGTNEKLF

V: TRBV11-2
size: many
CDR3: ASSLDGWGETQY

V: TRBV20-1
size: .
CDR3: SAGGSSGGTDTQY

V: TRBV30
size: .
CDR3: AWSGQGEKSPLH

V: TRBV30
size: .
CDR3: AWSVLVRGEAF

V: TRBV5-1
size: .
CDR3: ASGTGGPDYGYT

V: TRBV5-1
size: .
CDR3: ASSPLQGSGNTIY

V: TRBV18
size: few
CDR3: ASSPGSRDEQF

V: TRBV9
size: .
CDR3: ASTTITRNTEAF

V: TRBV7-9
size: .
CDR3: ASSLWGFGEQY

V: TRBV27
size: .
CDR3: ASSLNRGFNEQF

V: TRBV6-6
size: .
CDR3: ASSYPAGNTEAF

V: TRBV30
size: .
CDR3: AWSIEGMAEAF

V: TRBV2
size: .
CDR3: ASSGRDRGEKLF

V: TRBV29-1
size: .
CDR3: SGGSQVQDTQY

V: TRBV5-1
size: .
CDR3: ASSLRGTYTDTQY

V: TRBV11-2
size: .
CDR3: ASSLWGRGAQPDDEKLF

V: TRBV6-5
size: once
CDR3: ASSKTTGKETQY

V: TRBV6-5
size: .
CDR3: ASRPGPPISYEQY

V: TRBV12-3/TRBV12-4
size: .
CDR3: ASWVQPYGYT

V: TRBV19
size: .
CDR3: ATTMSGADTQY

V: TRBV19
size: .
CDR3: ASNADGQGAYQPQH

V: TRBV5-1
size: .
CDR3: ASSAGQGPQETQY

V: TRBV9
size: once
CDR3: ASSATLASDTQY

V: TRBV19
size: once
CDR3: ASSAGTGMNEKLF

V: TRBV5-1
size: .
CDR3: ASSPQGSFTGELF

V: TRBV6-5
size: .
CDR3: ASSWAGTLNTEAF

V: TRBV9
size: .
CDR3: ASSVTGNTIY

V: TRBV6-1
size: .
CDR3: ASSVSGGSWGLNTEAF

V: TRBV19
size: .
CDR3: ASSIGGGAYEQY

V: TRBV4-3
size: few
CDR3: ASSQQAGTRGYT

V: TRBV7-9
size: .
CDR3: ASRGDSFNYGYT

V: TRBV27
size: .
CDR3: ASTPGTHNEQF

V: TRBV3-1/TRBV3-2
size: .
CDR3: ASSDLAGVTDTQY

V: TRBV16
size: .
CDR3: ASSPINAEAF

V: TRBV3-1/TRBV3-2
size: .
CDR3: ASSHGGELF

V: TRBV18
size: .
CDR3: ASSLSGEYGYT

V: TRBV27
size: .
CDR3: ASSLRRAGLAGEETQY

V: TRBV7-2
size: .
CDR3: ASSLRGDDYGYT

V: TRBV21-1
size: .
CDR3: ASSKDRGLLEQY

V: TRBV4-1
size: many
CDR3: ASSQAGGETQY

V: TRBV30
size: .
CDR3: AWTQGAEAF

V: TRBV5-4
size: once
CDR3: ASSLARGERRELF

V: TRBV2
size: once
CDR3: ASSELYIGGGTDTQY